This T cell receptor beta chain is from a study of shared clonotypes between healthy human individuals (dated by TCRdb to the early 2020s). At the level of the whole study: The cohort included three men and a couple of women between 18 and 49 years of age. Different laboratories and diverse techniques were used to prepare libraries and sequence TCR repertoires, to increase sequencing depth and limit assay-specific biases. To estimate repertoire size and how much clonotype sharing occurs between individuals, the study deeply sequenced the blood TCR repertoires of about five healthy adults. Leukapheresis yielded between about 0.85 and 10 billion PBMCs per donor. For each donor, three plates each were used for CD4 naive and CD4 memory, two plates were used for CD8 naive, and one plate was used for CD8 memory.

CD8 naive samples consisted of CD45RO-negative cells that were positively selected for CCR7, yielding a CD45RA+CCR7+ population without TemRA cells. The donors were healthy, HIV-negative adults with no recently reported acute infections or vaccinations. Every donor was a Caucasian adult living in Nashville, Tennessee, USA. After blood collection by leukapheresis, PBMCs were isolated using Ficoll-Histopaque density gradient centrifugation and then cryopreserved in the vapor phase of liquid nitrogen. Analytical flow cytometry was used to check the purity and quantity of each magnetically sorted T cell population. Genomic DNA was isolated from every sorted fraction and measured by UV absorbance on a Nanodrop 2000c. Using the deep immunoSEQ assay, TCR CDR3 regions were amplified from genomic DNA by multiplex PCR. Extracted genomic DNA from each cell subset was spread evenly across all wells of several immunoSEQ 96-well plates, with each plate serving as a replicate. For sorted subsets, each replicate PCR was loaded with approximately 0.2 ug genomic DNA, equivalent to 30,000 to 35,000 T cell genomes. The purified libraries were quantified using a Qubit 3.0 fluorometer, sized with a Bioanalyzer 2100, and then quantified again using the KAPA Library Quantification kit. Every immunoSEQ 96-well plate was sequenced on a separate single-read 150-cycle Illumina NextSeq 550 flow cell. Under the source paper's analysis protocol: Because the immunoSEQ output held only junctional sequences and lacked quality scores, the filtering could not match the filtering applied to full-length reads. Sequences were annotated with PyIR, a Python wrapper for IgBLAST v1.9, and V/J genes and CDR3 were assigned using IMGT germline references. Reads were removed for weak V/J assignments (E-value above 1e-6), missing CDR3, stop codons, out-of-frame junctions, or ambiguous translated residues. V3J clonotypes were defined as sequences sharing an identical inferred V gene, J gene, and CDR3 amino acid sequence. Percentage overlap between repertoires was calculated by dividing the number of shared unique clonotypes by the size of the smaller repertoire. Three approaches were used to assess repertoire richness: RTK rarefaction, the Chao1 estimator, and Recon v2.1 estimates of unobserved clonotypes. OLGA was used to compute generation probabilities for all TCRbeta clonotypes that the gDNA method yielded from a few donors. The table was pulled from immuneACCESS by TCRdb, which kept in-frame rearrangements only. Such tables lose some clones; where checked, under half of the loss comes from unresolved V genes, and the rest has no known cause. V and J calls and clone size are those listed in that table; D and trimming were worked out from the DNA. Recorded for this sample are about 2.1 million clones; roughly 91% of them occurred a single time. 1.5% to 2% of the sample is held by the ten biggest clonotypes.

Turning to this clone: Which antigen it targets is not known. Base qualities are missing; no much larger clone stands one base away.

In the germline V gene (reference sequence), CDR1 corresponds to MNHEY and CDR2 to SMNVEV. Unmatched junction bases come to 6, with V trimmed by 1 base and J by 5 bases. The CDR3 numbers 15 residues from cysteine through phenylalanine. CDR3 DNA only is kept here, 45 bases in frame from base 1. The investigation overall reported the following: Pairwise subsampling led to the expectation that sequencing depth would affect the degree of clonotype sharing among donors. Higher generation probabilities were observed for clonotypes shared by all four sorted-subset donors than for non-shared clonotypes. Roughly 5% of naive CD4, roughly 3.5% of naive CD8, 2.3% of memory CD4, and about 0.4% of memory CD8 clonotypes were shared across several donors. Even with the large sequencing depth, rarefaction of the sorted-subset datasets indicated that sequencing was incomplete. Because the study included only a small number of donors, the genetic and exposure-history diversity represented was limited. Larger estimated clonotype richness was generally found for naive subsets than for memory subsets. Sampling was limited to blood, and TCR repertoires in tissue likely differ from TCR repertoires in blood.

The sample was naive CD8+ T cells from PBMCs. The sample's cell subset or site label, in plain terms: CD45RA+CCR7+. Recombination linked TRBV27 to TRBJ2-5, with TRBD1 matching 8 junction bases. The sequence was obtained from a man in his late teens or twenties in good health. Some clones in this sample may be carry-over from other donors' samples. The DNA is as follows: TGTGCCAGCAGTTTATATCAGGGGGCGCGGGAGACCCAGTACTTC. It is translated as CASSLYQGARETQYF.